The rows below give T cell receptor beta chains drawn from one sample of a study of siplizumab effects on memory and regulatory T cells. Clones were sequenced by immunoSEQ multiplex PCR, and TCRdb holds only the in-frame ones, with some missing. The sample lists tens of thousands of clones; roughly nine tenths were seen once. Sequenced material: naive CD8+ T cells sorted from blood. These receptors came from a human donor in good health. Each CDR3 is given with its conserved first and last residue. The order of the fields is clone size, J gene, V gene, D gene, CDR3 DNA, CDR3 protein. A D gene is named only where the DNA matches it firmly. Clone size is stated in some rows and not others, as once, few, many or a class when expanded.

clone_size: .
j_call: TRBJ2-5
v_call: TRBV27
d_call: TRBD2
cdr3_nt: TGTGCCAGCAGTCCGGGACTAGCGGCCAACCAAGAGACCCAGTACTTC
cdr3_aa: CASSPGLAANQETQYF

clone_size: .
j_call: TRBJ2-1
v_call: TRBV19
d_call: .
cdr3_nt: TGTGCCAGTAGTATGATCGATCTAGCCCGCAATGAGCAGTTCTTC
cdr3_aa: CASSMIDLARNEQFF

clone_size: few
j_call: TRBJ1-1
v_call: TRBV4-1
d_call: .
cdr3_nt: TGCGCCAGCAGCCAAGAGAGGGGCACGGATGAAGCTTTCTTT
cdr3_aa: CASSQERGTDEAFF

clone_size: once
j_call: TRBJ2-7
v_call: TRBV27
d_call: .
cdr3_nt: TGTGCCAGCAGTTTCACAGGGACCTACGAGCAGTACTTC
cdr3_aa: CASSFTGTYEQYF

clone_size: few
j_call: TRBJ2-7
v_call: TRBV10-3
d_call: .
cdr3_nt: TGTGCCATCAGTGAGTCGAACGAGCAGTACTTC
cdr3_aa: CAISESNEQYF

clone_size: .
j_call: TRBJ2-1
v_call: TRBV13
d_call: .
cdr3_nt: TGTGCCAGCAGCTCGTCACATAGGAACAATGAGCAGTTCTTC
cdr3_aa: CASSSSHRNNEQFF

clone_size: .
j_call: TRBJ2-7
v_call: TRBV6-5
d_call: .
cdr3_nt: TGTGCCAGCAGTTACTCGGCCGACGAGCAGTACTTC
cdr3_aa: CASSYSADEQYF

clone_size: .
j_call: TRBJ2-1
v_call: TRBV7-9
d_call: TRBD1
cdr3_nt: TGTGCCAGCAGCCTTGGGACAGGGGTCTCCAATGAGCAGTTCTTC
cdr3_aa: CASSLGTGVSNEQFF

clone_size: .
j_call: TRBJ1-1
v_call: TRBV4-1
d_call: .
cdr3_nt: TGCGCCAGCAGCCAAGATCAGTTCCAATACACTGAAGCTTTCTTT
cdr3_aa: CASSQDQFQYTEAFF

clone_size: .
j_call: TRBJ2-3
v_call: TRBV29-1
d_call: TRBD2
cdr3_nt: TGCAGCGTTTGGGTTAGCGGGGGGTTCGCGCAGTATTTT
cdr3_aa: CSVWVSGGFAQYF

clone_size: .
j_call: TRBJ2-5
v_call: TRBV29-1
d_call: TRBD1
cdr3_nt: TGCAGCGTTGGTCCCAGGGGGCGCCAAGAGACCCAGTACTTC
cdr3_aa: CSVGPRGRQETQYF

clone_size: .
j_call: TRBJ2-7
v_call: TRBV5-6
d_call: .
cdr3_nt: TGTGCCAGCAGCTTGTCGCTGACCTACGAGCAGTACTTC
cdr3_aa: CASSLSLTYEQYF

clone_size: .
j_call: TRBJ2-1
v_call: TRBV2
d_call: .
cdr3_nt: TGTGCCAGCAGTGATCCCGGCCATAGTGAGCAGTTCTTC
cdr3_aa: CASSDPGHSEQFF

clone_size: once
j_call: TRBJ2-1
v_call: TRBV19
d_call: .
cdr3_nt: TGTGCCAGTAGTATTGTTAGCTCCTACAATGAGCAGTTCTTC
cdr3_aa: CASSIVSSYNEQFF

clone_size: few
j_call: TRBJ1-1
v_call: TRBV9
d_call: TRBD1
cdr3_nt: TGTGCCAGCAGCGTGTACGGGACAGGGGATACTGAAGCTTTCTTT
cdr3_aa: CASSVYGTGDTEAFF

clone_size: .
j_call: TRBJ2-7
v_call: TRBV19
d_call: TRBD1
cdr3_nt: TGTGCCAGTGGGACAGGGGGCAACGAGCAGTACTTC
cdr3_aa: CASGTGGNEQYF

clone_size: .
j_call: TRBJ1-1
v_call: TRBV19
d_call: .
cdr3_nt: TGTGCCAGTAGTATAAGGACGGATGAAGCTTTCTTT
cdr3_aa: CASSIRTDEAFF

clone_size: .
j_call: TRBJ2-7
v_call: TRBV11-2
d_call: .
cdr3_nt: TGTGCCAGCAGCTTATGGGTGGGAGAGGGGATTTTTTACGAGCAGTACTTC
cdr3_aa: CASSLWVGEGIFYEQYF

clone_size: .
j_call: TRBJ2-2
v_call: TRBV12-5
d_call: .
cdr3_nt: TGTGCTACCGGGGGACCGAACACCGGGGAGCTGTTTTTT
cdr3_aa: CATGGPNTGELFF

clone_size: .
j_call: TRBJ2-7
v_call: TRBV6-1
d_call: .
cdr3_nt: TGTGTCAGCAGTGGAACAGAGTTCTACGAGCAGTACTTC
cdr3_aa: CVSSGTEFYEQYF

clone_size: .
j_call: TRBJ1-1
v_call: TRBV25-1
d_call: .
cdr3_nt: TGTGCCAGCAGTGAATCAAGGCAGGGGTGGACTGAAGCTTTCTTT
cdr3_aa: CASSESRQGWTEAFF

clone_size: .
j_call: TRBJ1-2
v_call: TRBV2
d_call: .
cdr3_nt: TGTGCCAGCAGCCCCAAGAAAGGGGGCTACACCTTC
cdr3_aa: CASSPKKGGYTF

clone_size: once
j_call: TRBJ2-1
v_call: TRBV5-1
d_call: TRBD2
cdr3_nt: TGCGCCAGCAGGGAGGGGGGACTAGCAGGGAGCTGGTCCTACAATGAGCAGTTCTTC
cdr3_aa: CASREGGLAGSWSYNEQFF

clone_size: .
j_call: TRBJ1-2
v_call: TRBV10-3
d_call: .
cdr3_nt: TGTGCCATCAGTGAGTCCGCAGAGAAGGAGCCCTATGGCTACACCTTC
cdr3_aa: CAISESAEKEPYGYTF

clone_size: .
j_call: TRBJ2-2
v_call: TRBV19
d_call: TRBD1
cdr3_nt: TGTGCCATTACAGGGGATACCGGGGAGCTGTTTTTT
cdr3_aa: CAITGDTGELFF

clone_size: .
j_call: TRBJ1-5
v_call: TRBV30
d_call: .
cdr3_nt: TGTGCCTGGACCCAGGAACGGGATTTCAATCAGCCCCAGCATTTT
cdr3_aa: CAWTQERDFNQPQHF

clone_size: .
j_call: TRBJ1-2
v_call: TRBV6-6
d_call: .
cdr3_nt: TGTGCCAGCAGTTTCCCCGAGGGGGGCGCGGGTGGCTACACCTTC
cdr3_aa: CASSFPEGGAGGYTF

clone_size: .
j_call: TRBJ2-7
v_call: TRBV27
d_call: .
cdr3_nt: TGTGCCAGCAGTTGGTCGGTCTCCTACGAGCAGTACTTC
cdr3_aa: CASSWSVSYEQYF

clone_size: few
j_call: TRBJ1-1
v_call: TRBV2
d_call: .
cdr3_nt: TGTGCCAGCAGTTACATGAACACTGAAGCTTTCTTT
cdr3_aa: CASSYMNTEAFF

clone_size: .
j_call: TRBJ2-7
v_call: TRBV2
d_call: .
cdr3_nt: TGTGCCAGCAGTGACCTTTTAACCGGGGGGACATCCTGGGTATGGCAGTACTTC
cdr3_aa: CASSDLLTGGTSWVWQYF

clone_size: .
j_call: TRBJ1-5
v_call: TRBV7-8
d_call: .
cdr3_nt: TGTGCCAGCAGCCGCAACAGGGTTGGAGGCAATCAGCCCCAGCATTTT
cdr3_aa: CASSRNRVGGNQPQHF

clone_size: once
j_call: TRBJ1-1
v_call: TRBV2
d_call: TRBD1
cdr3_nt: TGTGCCAGCAGGGGGAGAGGGGGCGAGGCCACTGAAGCTTTCTTT
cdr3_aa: CASRGRGGEATEAFF

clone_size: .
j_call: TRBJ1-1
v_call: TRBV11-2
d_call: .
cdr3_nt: TGTGCCAGCAGCTTAGGGGACGAAGCTTTCTTT
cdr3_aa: CASSLGDEAFF

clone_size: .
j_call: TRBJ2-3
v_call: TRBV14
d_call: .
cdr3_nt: TGTGCCAGCAGCCCAAGAGGCCAGGTTTATGTAACAGATACGCAGTATTTT
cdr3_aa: CASSPRGQVYVTDTQYF

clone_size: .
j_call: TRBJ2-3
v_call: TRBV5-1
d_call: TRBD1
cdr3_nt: TGCGCCAGCAGCTTGTCGACAGGGACAAAGGGAGATACGCAGTATTTT
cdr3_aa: CASSLSTGTKGDTQYF

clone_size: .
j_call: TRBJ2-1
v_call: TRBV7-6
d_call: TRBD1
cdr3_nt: TGTGCCAGCAGCTTAGTCCCGGGACAGGGATATGATGAGCAGTTCTTC
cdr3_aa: CASSLVPGQGYDEQFF

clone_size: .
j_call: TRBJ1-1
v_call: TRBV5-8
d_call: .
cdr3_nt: TGTGCCAGCAGCTTGCGGGGGAATATGAACACTGAAGCTTTCTTT
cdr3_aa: CASSLRGNMNTEAFF

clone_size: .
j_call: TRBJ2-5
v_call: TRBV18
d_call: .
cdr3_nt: TGTGCCAGCTCACCAGGGGAGACCCAGTACTTC
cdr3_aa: CASSPGETQYF

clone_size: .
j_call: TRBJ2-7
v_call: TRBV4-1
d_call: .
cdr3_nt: TGCGCCAGCAGCCAAGATCGGCGGGAGCAGTACTTC
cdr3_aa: CASSQDRREQYF

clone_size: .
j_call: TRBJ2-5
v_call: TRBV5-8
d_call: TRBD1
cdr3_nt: TGTGCCAGCAGCTCACCGGGACAGGCCCCAGAGACCCAGTACTTC
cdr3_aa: CASSSPGQAPETQYF

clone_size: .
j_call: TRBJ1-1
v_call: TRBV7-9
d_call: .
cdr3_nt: TGTGCCAGCAGAAAGCTTTCTAGGAACACTGAAGCTTTCTTT
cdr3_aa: CASRKLSRNTEAFF

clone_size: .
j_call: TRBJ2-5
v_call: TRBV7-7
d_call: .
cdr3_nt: TGTGCTAGCAGTAGGGCCTCGTCGAGAGAGACCCAGTACTTC
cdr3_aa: CASSRASSRETQYF

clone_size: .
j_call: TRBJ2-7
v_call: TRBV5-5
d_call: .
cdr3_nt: TGTGCCAGCAGCTTCGGAGGGGGTGCCTACGAGCAGTACTTC
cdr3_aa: CASSFGGGAYEQYF

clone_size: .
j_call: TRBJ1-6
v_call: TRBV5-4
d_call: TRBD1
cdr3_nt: TGTGCCAGCAGCTTCGGACCGGGACAGAGCTCCTATAATTCACCCCTCCACTTT
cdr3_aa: CASSFGPGQSSYNSPLHF

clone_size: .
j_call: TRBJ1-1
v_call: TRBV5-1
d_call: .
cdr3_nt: TGCGCCAGCAGCTTGGGGGTGGGTCGGGACACTGAAGCTTTCTTT
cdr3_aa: CASSLGVGRDTEAFF

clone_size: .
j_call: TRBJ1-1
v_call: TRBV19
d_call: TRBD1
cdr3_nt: TGTGCCAGTGTAAACCGGGACAGGGGGCCCGGCACTGAAGTTTTCTTT
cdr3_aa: CASVNRDRGPGTEVFF

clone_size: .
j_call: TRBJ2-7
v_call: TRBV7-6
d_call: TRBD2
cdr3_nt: TGTGCCAGCAGCCCGGGGACTATGCATTCCTACGAGCAGTACTTC
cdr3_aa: CASSPGTMHSYEQYF

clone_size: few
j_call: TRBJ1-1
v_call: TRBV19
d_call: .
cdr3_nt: TGTGCCAGTAGTCCACCCGGGGGAAGCGAAGCTTTCTTT
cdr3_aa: CASSPPGGSEAFF

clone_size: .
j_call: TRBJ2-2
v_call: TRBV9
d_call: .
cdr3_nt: TGTGCCAGCAGCGCCGACTACCCAAACCTTCGGGAGCTGTTTTTT
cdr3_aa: CASSADYPNLRELFF